The sample holds many counts of the clone carrying this T cell receptor beta chain. From the RACE reads, TCRdb called clonotypes with MiXCR, one entry per CDR3 protein. The sample shows approximately 70,000 distinct CDR3 sequences, around 9.5% of them seen only once. This sample's time point: patch test 1, 2 weeks after DPC sensitization. Noted treatment: therapeutic diphenylcyclopropenone sensitization with weekly scalp DPC. The sample belongs to a study of human T cells and chemical hapten exposure. The wider study: Enrolled patients were predominantly female and had alopecia areata, totalis or universalis. Slight volume differences across pooled libraries mainly accounted for varying per-sample TCR yields.

The CDR3 contains 17 residues. J was trimmed by 2 bases and V by 3 bases; bases with no gene match: 3. In germline, CDR1 is SGHNT, CDR2 YYREEE (reference sequence). This clonotype originated in a woman aged 40 to 50 with alopecia areata. Some clones in this sample may be carry-over from other donors' samples. V usage is TRBV5-4 and J usage is TRBJ2-3, with 16 bases lining up with TRBD2. This specimen consisted of whole blood, obtained in connection with sensitization to the hapten diphenylcyclopropenone (DPC). The CDR3 loop is CASSSGLAGGYTDTQYF. In nucleotides, the CDR3 is TGTGCCAGCAGCTCGGGACTAGCGGGGGGGTACACAGATACGCAGTATTTT.